This T cell receptor beta chain was observed in a study of human T cells and chemical hapten exposure. At the level of the study: TCR yields per sample varied, mainly owing to small pooled library volume differences. Study observations and caveats: Counts of TCRs above 1 in 1000 frequency stayed unchanged with DPC sensitization. As the donors had alopecia, their immune response may differ from healthy people's. Among expanded TCRs, significantly more large CDR3 similarity clusters formed than among controls.

Time point here: patch test 2, 6 weeks after DPC sensitization. Treatment meaning: therapeutic diphenylcyclopropenone sensitization with weekly scalp DPC. At least ten counts were recorded for this clonotype. As yet, its antigen is unknown. Unmatched junction bases numbered 12, after V lost 4 bases and J lost 7 bases. The CDR3 spans 15 residues. Germline CDR1 SQVTM, CDR2 ANQGSEA. TCRdb passed the RACE reads through MiXCR, listing each CDR3 protein once. The sample yields approximately 95,000 distinct CDR3 sequences, about an eighth seen once. This chain connects TRBV29-1 to TRBJ2-1; 8 bases match TRBD2. The sequence was obtained from a woman aged 40 to 50 with alopecia areata. Some clones in this sample may be carry-over from other donors' samples. The material was whole blood, obtained in connection with sensitization to the hapten diphenylcyclopropenone (DPC). CDR3 DNA sequence: TGCAGCGTTGGGTATACTAGCGGCCCCCTGAATGAGCAGTTCTTC. Protein sequence: CSVGYTSGPLNEQFF.